This entry concerns a single T cell receptor beta chain. This record belongs to a study of cytomegalovirus exposure and HLA in healthy donors. V was pared by 1 base and J by 7 bases, with 13 bases between. Germline V gene lookup returns CDR1 LNHNV and CDR2 YYDKDF (reference sequence). This CDR3 comprises 15 residues. Vbeta (60) and Jbeta (13) primers were used in the PCR. Methods used by the authors: There were 80 million or so unique TCR beta chains by a later count, and around 10 million of them were shared. The protocol was immunoSEQ multiplex PCR, while the TCRdb copy is restricted to in-frame clones and leaves out a portion. V, J and clone size are those of that table, while D and trimming were read from the DNA. The repertoire holds about 160,000 clones, around 84% seen once, with approximately 2% in the top ten.

Sequencing was done on a sample of PBMCs. This TCR was sampled from a man between 18 and 29 years old in good health and CMV-seronegative. The genes are TRBV15 and TRBJ1-4; perhaps TRBD1 as D (5 bases). CDR3 residues: CATSRGRGVGEKLFF. DNA for the CDR3: TGTGCCACCAGCAGAGGGAGGGGTGTTGGTGAAAAACTGTTTTTT.